Sequencing of this T cell receptor beta chain was carried out in a study of T-cell memory formation after mild COVID-19. General observations from the study: Clones that shrank (day 15 to 85) were balanced CD4/CD8, whereas later expanders leaned CD4+.

TCRdb reprocessed the 5' RACE reads via MiXCR and lists one record per CDR3 protein. Of approximately 410,000 distinct CDR3 sequences in the sample, 20% to 30% were seen once. This clonotype was counted many times. Its specificity is not known. This CDR3 has 13 residues. In germline, CDR1 is SGHAT, CDR2 FQNNGV. J lost 6 bases, V lost 1 base, and 2 bases had no gene match. The sequenced sample consisted of PBMCs or a T cell subset sorted from them (not recorded which). The sequence derives from an adult woman who had mild COVID-19 (a few samples of this study predate the infection). Cell type and time point are not known. The rearrangement uses TRBV11-2 and TRBJ1-1; TRBD1 agrees at 7 bases. The CDR3 DNA reads TGTGCCAGCAGCTTAGGCACAGGGGCTGAAGCTTTCTTT. It specifies CASSLGTGAEAFF.